This TCR beta chain was profiled in a study of Ad26.COV2.S vaccination and SARS-CoV-2 variants. Study-level results: Analyses of TCR breadth and depth may have underestimated total T cell responses.

Assay: immunoSEQ multiplex PCR; the TCRdb copy retains only in-frame clones and omits some. The data show about 370,000 clones, approximately 90% seen once. Regarding this clone: The antigen is undetermined.

Treatment specified: around 19 received Ad26.COV2.S at low or high dose, single or two shots; about 5 received placebo; per-sample allocation not given. It was on day 63 after the first vaccine or placebo injection that samples were taken. This person who donated was an adult of 18-55 years in Boston. The CDR3 extends over 14 amino acids. Trimming stripped 2 bases from V and 3 bases from J, with 13 bases between. The germline CDR1 and CDR2 sequences are GTSNPN and SVGIG (reference sequence). The V and J genes are TRBV30 and TRBJ1-1; tentative D call: TRBD1 (5 bases). The TCR comes from a person aged 18-60 years who received the Ad26.COV2.S COVID-19 vaccine or a placebo. The sequenced sample was peripheral blood, obtained in a trial of Ad26.COV2.S vaccine versus placebo. The CDR3 loop is CAWSHRLGDTEAFF. The CDR3 DNA reads as TGTGCCTGGAGTCATAGATTGGGGGACACTGAAGCTTTCTTT. Complete variable domain (other parts from reference TRBV30 and TRBJ1-1): SQTIHQWPATLVQPVGSPLSLECTVEGTSNPNLYWYRQAAGRGLQLLFYSVGIGQISSEVPQNLSASRPQDRQFILSSKKLLLSDSGFYLCAWSHRLGDTEAFFGQGTRLTVV.